Each of the 19 T cell receptor beta chains below was sequenced from the same sample in a study of beta chain features in type 1 diabetes. The entirety of the isolated RNA underwent reverse transcription, so expressed TCRB transcripts were sequenced. Sequencing was performed with immunoSEQ multiplex PCR; in TCRdb, only in-frame clones are kept and a portion is missing. The sample has 130,000 to 150,000 clones, under 60% seen once. The specimen was Tregs from blood. These receptors were taken from a man aged 18 to 29 in good health.

The chain is built from TRBV5-1 and TRBJ2-7; tentative D call: TRBD2 (5 bases). The V end was cut by 2 bases, the J end by 2 bases, with 14 bases between. CDR1 SGHRS and CDR2 YFSETQ come from the germline V gene. The CDR3 consists of 15 residues. CDR3 in DNA: TGCGCCAGCAGCTTCAGCAGCGGTCAAACCTACGAGCAGTACTTC. Protein: CASSFSSGQTYEQYF.

This clone was recorded a few times. The CDR3 spells CASSSAGTDPYEQYF. CDR3 coding DNA: TGTGCCAGCAGCTCCGCCGGGACAGACCCCTACGAGCAGTACTTC. The rearrangement uses TRBV7-2 and TRBJ2-7, with 7 nucleotides matching TRBD1. V lost 4 bases and J lost 2; bases outside the gene matches: 8. In germline, CDR1 is SGHTA, CDR2 FQGNSA. This CDR3 spans 15 amino acids.

This clone has a handful of counts. The chain links TRBV18 to TRBJ2-5, with D possibly TRBD2 on 6 matching bases. Trimming took 0 bases from V and 10 from J, leaving 18 bases between them. CDR3 length: 15 amino acids. The germline CDR1 and CDR2 sequences are KGHSH and LQKENI. The CDR3 is CASSPPWVEGRGQYF. For the CDR3, the DNA is TGTGCCAGCTCACCACCTTGGGTGGAGGGCAGAGGCCAGTACTTC.

This clone was detected a few times. The V call is TRBV11-2, the J call TRBJ2-1; weak D call: TRBD2 (6 bases). Germline V gives CDR1 SGHAT, CDR2 FQNNGV. V lost 5 bases, J lost 1 base, and 15 bases lay in between. CDR3 length equals 16 residues. The CDR3 here is CASSLFGGESYNEQFF. In nucleotides, the CDR3 is TGTGCCAGCAGCCTATTTGGCGGGGAATCCTACAATGAGCAGTTCTTC.

This clone has just a few counts. The chain couples TRBV5-5 to TRBJ1-2; TRBD1 aligns across 9 bases. After removal of 2 bases from V and 7 bases from J, the junction contained 9 bases not matched to a gene. The CDR3 is made up of 15 amino acids. Germline CDR1 and CDR2: SGHKS and YYEKEE (reference sequence). The CDR3 reads CASSFADRGIGGYTF. In nucleotides, the CDR3 is TGTGCCAGCAGCTTTGCCGACAGGGGGATCGGTGGCTACACCTTC.

Only a few counts were recorded for this clone. This sequence joins TRBV7-2 and TRBJ1-1; maybe TRBD1 (5 bases). Trimming stripped 2 bases from V and 3 bases from J, with 10 bases between. Per germline, CDR1 SGHTA and CDR2 FQGNSA. CDR3 length equals 14 residues. The CDR3 DNA reads TGTGCCAGCAGCTTAACCCGGGGGGACACTGAAGCTTTCTTT. Its protein product is CASSLTRGDTEAFF.

The chain has TRBV18 and TRBJ2-6; D perhaps matches TRBD2 (5 bases). Trimming pared 5 bases from V and 2 bases from J, leaving 10 bases between. Germline V lookup: CDR1 KGHSH, CDR2 LQKENI. The CDR3 is 15 amino acids. The CDR3 protein is CASSTRAPGANVLTF. CDR3 sequence (DNA): TGTGCCAGCTCAACGCGGGCCCCTGGGGCCAACGTCCTGACTTTC.

The V call is TRBV4-3, the J call TRBJ2-5, with 14 nucleotides matching TRBD2. Germline V gives CDR1 LGHNA, CDR2 YSLEER. The J segment lost 5 bases and the V segment lost 5 bases, leaving 4 bases of the junction unmatched. This CDR3 is 15 amino acids long. This CDR3 is CASSVTSGGAETQYF. In DNA, the CDR3 is TGCGCCAGCAGCGTGACTAGCGGGGGGGCGGAGACCCAGTACTTC.

This CDR3 is CASSGRDRGSGYEQYF. The CDR3 coding sequence is TGTGCCAGTAGTGGACGGGACAGGGGTTCGGGCTACGAGCAGTACTTC. The V and J genes are TRBV19 and TRBJ2-7; 10 nucleotides align to TRBD1. The germline CDR1 and CDR2 sequences are LNHDA and SQIVND (reference sequence). CDR3 size: 16 residues. V lost 5 bases, J lost 3 bases, and 10 bases stayed unmatched.

The V call is TRBV7-9, the J call TRBJ1-4; 7 bases align to TRBD1. CDR3 size: 13 residues. From germline, CDR1 is SEHNR and CDR2 FQNEAQ (reference sequence). After removal of 5 bases from V and 10 bases from J, the junction contained 7 bases not matched to a gene. CDR3 amino acids: CASSTRQGGKLFF. DNA of the CDR3: TGTGCCAGCAGCACCAGACAGGGTGGAAAACTGTTTTTT.

The CDR3 protein is CASSIAASSYEQYF. DNA for the CDR3: TGTGCCAGTAGTATCGCAGCGAGCTCCTACGAGCAGTACTTC. The chain recombines TRBV19 with TRBJ2-7; D gene ambiguous. Trimming pared 3 bases from V and 0 bases from J, leaving 9 bases between. Germline V gives CDR1 LNHDA, CDR2 SQIVND (reference sequence). The length of the CDR3 is 14 residues.

The chain couples TRBV5-1 to TRBJ2-7, with TRBD2 identical over 12 bases. J gave up 7 bases and V 2 bases, and 7 bases lay outside the gene matches. In germline, CDR1 is SGHRS, CDR2 YFSETQ. CDR3 length: 15 residues. In DNA, the CDR3 is TGCGCCAGCAGCTTCGACTCTAGCGGGAGGGGGGAGCAGTACTTC. Its translation: CASSFDSSGRGEQYF.

This sequence joins TRBV28 and TRBJ2-7; D might be TRBD2 (6 bases). Germline V gene data show CDR1 as MDHEN and CDR2 as SYDVKM. CDR3 length: 15 residues. V lost 3 bases, J lost 0 bases, and 12 bases lay in between. The CDR3 DNA is TGTGCCAGCAGTTTGCCCGGGGGACGCTCCTACGAGCAGTACTTC. It specifies CASSLPGGRSYEQYF.

The gene calls are TRBV7-2 and TRBJ2-7, with 11 bases fitting TRBD2. The V segment lost 4 bases and the J segment 5 bases; nucleotides outside the gene matches: 7. This CDR3 spans 15 amino acids. Germline CDR1 and CDR2: SGHTA and FQGNSA. The CDR3 region has the DNA TGTGCCAGCAGCTCCTCCGGGACTAGCGGCGACGAGCAGTACTTC. It encodes CASSSSGTSGDEQYF.

The gene calls are TRBV6-6 and TRBJ1-1, with D maybe TRBD1 (6 bases). V lost 0 bases and J lost 4, with 12 bases in between. CDR3 length equals 15 residues. Germline V gene lookup returns CDR1 MNHNY and CDR2 SVGAGI (reference sequence). The CDR3 DNA is TGTGCCAGCAGTTACTCGAGAGGGGGTGGCACTGAAGCTTTCTTT. It encodes CASSYSRGGGTEAFF.

V gene TRBV19 combines with J gene TRBJ2-7; possibly TRBD1 for D (6 bases). The CDR3 contains 13 residues. V was cut by 4 bases and J by 1 base, with 8 bases left in between. The germline CDR1 and CDR2 sequences are LNHDA and SQIVND (reference sequence). The CDR3 DNA follows: TGTGCCAGTAGTAGGACAGCTTCCTACGAGCAGTACTTC. Its translation is CASSRTASYEQYF.

This chain connects TRBV28 to TRBJ1-2, with D unresolved. The germline V gene encodes CDR1 MDHEN and CDR2 SYDVKM. This CDR3 region has 12 residues. Deletions cut 6 bases from V and 1 base from J, with 6 bases between. CDR3 region: CASRNINYGYTF. In DNA form, the CDR3 reads TGTGCCAGCAGAAATATTAACTATGGCTACACCTTC.

The count of this clone is one. This chain joins TRBV6-6 and TRBJ2-7; D is perhaps TRBD2 (6 bases). Germline V gives CDR1 MNHNY, CDR2 SVGAGI (reference sequence). Trimming took 4 bases from V and 3 from J, leaving 16 bases between them. The CDR3 has 15 amino acids. The CDR3, as DNA: TGTGCCAGCAGTTTTTGGGGGGTCCAGGGCTACGAGCAGTACTTC. It translates to CASSFWGVQGYEQYF.

The rearrangement uses TRBV10-3 and TRBJ1-3; a weak D match, TRBD1 (6 bases). From germline, CDR1 is ENHRY and CDR2 SYGVKD. This CDR3 is 16 amino acids long. The V end lost 6 bases, the J end lost 3 bases, and 18 bases lay between the germline ends. CDR3 sequence: CAISLSPTGFGNTIYF. CDR3 coding DNA: TGTGCCATCAGCCTAAGCCCGACAGGCTTTGGAAACACCATATATTTT.